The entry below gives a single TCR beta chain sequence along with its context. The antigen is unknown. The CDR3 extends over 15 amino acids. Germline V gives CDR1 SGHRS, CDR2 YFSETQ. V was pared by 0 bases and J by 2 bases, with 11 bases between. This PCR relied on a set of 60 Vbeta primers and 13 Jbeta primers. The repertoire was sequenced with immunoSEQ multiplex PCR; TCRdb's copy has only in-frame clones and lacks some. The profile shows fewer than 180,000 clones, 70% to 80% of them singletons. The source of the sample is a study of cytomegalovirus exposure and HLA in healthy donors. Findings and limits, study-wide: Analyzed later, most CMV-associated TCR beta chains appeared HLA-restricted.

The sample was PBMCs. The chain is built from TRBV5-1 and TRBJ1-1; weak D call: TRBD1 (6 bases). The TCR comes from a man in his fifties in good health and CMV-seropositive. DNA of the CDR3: TGCGCCAGCAGCTTGGGGGGCAGGGGAAACACTGAAGCTTTCTTT. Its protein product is CASSLGGRGNTEAFF.